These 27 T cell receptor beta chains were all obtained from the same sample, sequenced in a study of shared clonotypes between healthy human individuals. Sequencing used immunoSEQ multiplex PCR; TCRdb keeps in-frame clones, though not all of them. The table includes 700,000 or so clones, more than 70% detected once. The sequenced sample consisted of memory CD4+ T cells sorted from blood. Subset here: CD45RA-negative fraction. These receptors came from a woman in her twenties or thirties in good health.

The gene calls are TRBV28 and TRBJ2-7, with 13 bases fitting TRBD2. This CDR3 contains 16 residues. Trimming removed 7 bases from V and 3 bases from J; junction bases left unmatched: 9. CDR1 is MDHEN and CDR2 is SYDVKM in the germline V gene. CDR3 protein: CASTRETSGRYYEQYF. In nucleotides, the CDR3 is TGTGCCAGCACCCGTGAGACTAGCGGGAGGTACTACGAGCAGTACTTC.

For the CDR3, the DNA is TGTGCCATCAGCCCTAGCCCCTACAGCACAGATACGCAGTATTTT. Residues: CAISPSPYSTDTQYF. This chain connects TRBV10-3 to TRBJ2-3, with D possibly being TRBD2 (5 bases). Per germline, CDR1 ENHRY and CDR2 SYGVKD. This CDR3 contains 15 residues. The ends were cut back, 6 bases at V and 0 bases at J, with 13 bases in the middle.

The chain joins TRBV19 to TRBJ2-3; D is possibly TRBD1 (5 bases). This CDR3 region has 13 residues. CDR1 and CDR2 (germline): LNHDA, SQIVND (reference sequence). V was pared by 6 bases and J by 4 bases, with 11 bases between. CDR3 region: CASRITGADTQYF. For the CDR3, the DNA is TGTGCCAGTAGGATAACAGGAGCAGATACGCAGTATTTT.

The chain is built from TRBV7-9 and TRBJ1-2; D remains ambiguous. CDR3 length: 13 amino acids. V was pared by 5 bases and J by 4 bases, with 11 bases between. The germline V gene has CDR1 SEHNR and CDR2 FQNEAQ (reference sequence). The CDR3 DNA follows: TGTGCCAGCAGCACAACGGGATTCTATGGCTACACCTTC. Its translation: CASSTTGFYGYTF.

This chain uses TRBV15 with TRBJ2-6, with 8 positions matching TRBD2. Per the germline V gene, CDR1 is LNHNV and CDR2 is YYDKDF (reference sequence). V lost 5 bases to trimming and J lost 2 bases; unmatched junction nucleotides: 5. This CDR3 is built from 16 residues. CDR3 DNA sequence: TGTGCCACCAGCCCTTACGGGGGGGCTGGGGCCAACGTCCTGACTTTC. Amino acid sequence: CATSPYGGAGANVLTF. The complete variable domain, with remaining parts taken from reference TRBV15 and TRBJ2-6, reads DAMVIQNPRYQVTQFGKPVTLSCSQTLNHNVMYWYQQKSSQAPKLLFHYYDKDFNNEADTPDNFQSRRPNTSFCFLDIRSPGLGDTAMYLCATSPYGGAGANVLTFGAGSRLTVL.

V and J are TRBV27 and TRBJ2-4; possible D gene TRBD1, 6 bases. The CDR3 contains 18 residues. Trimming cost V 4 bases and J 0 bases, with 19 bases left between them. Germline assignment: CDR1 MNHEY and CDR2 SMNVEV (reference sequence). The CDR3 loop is CASSYDWGPIVAKNIQYF. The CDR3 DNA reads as TGTGCCAGCAGTTACGACTGGGGGCCGATTGTAGCCAAAAACATTCAGTACTTC.

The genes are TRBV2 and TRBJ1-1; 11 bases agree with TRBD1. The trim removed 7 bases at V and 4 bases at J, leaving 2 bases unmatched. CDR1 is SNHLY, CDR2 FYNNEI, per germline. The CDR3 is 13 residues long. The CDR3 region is CASMGTGGTEAFF. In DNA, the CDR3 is TGTGCCAGCATGGGGACAGGGGGCACTGAAGCTTTCTTT. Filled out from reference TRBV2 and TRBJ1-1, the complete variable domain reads EPEVTQTPSHQVTQMGQEVILRCVPISNHLYFYWYRQILGQKVEFLVSFYNNEISEKSEIFDDQFSVERPDGSNFTLKIRSTKLEDSAMYFCASMGTGGTEAFFGQGTRLTVV.

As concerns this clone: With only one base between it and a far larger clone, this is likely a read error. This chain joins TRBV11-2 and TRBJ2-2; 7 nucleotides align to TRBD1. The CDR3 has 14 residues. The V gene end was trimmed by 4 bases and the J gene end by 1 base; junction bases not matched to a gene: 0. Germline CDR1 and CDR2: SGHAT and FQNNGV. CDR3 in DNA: TGTGCCAGCAGCTGGGACAGGAACACCGGGGAGCTGTTTTTT. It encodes CASSWDRNTGELFF. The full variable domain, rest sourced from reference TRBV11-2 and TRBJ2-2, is EAGVAQSPRYKIIEKRQSVAFWCNPISGHATLYWYQQILGQGPKLLIQFQNNGVVDDSQLPKDRFSAERLKGVDSTLKIQPAKLEDSAVYLCASSWDRNTGELFFGEGSRLTVL.

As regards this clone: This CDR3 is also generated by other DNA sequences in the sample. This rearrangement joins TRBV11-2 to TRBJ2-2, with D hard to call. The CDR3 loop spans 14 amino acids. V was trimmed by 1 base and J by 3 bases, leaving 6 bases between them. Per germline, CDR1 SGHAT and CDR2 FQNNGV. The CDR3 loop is CASSLASYTGELFF. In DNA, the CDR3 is TGTGCCAGCAGCTTAGCCAGCTACACCGGGGAGCTGTTTTTT.

In DNA, the CDR3 is TGTGCCAGCAGCGAAAAAGCGGGATATCGAAGCGAGCAGTACTTC. It specifies CASSEKAGYRSEQYF. The genes are TRBV14 and TRBJ2-7; TRBD2 aligns across 7 bases. The junction had 13 bases not matched to a gene; V was cut back by 5 bases and J by 6 bases. The CDR3 sequence is 15 residues long. Germline CDR1 SGHDN, CDR2 FVKESK.

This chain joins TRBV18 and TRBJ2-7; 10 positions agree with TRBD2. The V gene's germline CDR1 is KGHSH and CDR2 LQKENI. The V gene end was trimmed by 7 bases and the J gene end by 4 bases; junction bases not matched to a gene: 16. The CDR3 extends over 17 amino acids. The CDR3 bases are TGTGCCAGCTGTGTAGGGACACCGCTAGCGGGAGTTTACGAGCAGTACTTC. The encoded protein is CASCVGTPLAGVYEQYF.

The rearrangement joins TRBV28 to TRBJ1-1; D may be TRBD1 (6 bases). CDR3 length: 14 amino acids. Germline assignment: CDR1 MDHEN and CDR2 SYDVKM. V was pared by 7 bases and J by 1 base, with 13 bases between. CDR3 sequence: CASNPGGRNTEAFF. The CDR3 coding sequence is TGTGCCAGCAACCCCGGGGGGCGGAACACTGAAGCTTTCTTT.

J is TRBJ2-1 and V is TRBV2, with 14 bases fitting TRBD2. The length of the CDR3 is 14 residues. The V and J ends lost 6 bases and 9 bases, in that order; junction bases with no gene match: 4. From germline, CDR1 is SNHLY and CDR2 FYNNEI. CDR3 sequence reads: CASRPGLAGVEQFF. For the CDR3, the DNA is TGTGCCAGCAGACCGGGACTAGCGGGAGTTGAGCAGTTCTTC.

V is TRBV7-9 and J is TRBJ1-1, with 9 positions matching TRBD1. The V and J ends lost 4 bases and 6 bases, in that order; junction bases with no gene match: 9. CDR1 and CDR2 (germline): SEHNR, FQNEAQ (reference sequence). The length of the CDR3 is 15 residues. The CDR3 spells CASSSQHGQGSEAFF. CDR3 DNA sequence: TGTGCCAGCAGCTCACAACACGGACAGGGGTCTGAAGCTTTCTTT.

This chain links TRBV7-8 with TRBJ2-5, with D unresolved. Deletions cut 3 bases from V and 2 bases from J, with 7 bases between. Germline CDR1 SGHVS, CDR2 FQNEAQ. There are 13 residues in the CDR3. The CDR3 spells CASSFDRQETQYF. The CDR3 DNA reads TGTGCCAGCAGCTTCGACCGTCAAGAGACCCAGTACTTC.

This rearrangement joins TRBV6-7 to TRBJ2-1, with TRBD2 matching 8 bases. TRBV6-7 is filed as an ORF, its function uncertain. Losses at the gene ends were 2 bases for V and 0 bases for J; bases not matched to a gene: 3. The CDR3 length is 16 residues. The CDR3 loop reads CASSYVSGSSYNEQFF. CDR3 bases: TGTGCCAGCAGTTACGTGAGCGGGAGCTCCTACAATGAGCAGTTCTTC.

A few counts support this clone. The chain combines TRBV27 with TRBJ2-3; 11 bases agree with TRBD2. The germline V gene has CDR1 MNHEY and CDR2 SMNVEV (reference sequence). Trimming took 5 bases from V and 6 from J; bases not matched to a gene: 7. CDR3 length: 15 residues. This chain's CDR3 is CASSPRLAGPDTQYF. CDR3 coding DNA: TGTGCCAGCAGTCCCCGACTAGCGGGACCGGATACGCAGTATTTT.

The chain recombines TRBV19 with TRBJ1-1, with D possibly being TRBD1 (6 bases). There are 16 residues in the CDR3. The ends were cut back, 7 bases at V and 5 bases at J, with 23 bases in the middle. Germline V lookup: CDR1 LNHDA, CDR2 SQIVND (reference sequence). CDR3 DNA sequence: TGTGCCAGTACCCCCATCGCAGGGGACCTGCGGACTGAAGCTTTCTTT. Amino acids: CASTPIAGDLRTEAFF.

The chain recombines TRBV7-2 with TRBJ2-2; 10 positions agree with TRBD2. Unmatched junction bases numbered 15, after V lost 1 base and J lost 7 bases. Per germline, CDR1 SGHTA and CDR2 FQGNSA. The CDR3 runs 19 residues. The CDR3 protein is CASSLVFSGRYRSGGELFF. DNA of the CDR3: TGTGCCAGCAGCTTAGTGTTTAGCGGGAGGTACCGAAGTGGCGGGGAGCTGTTTTTT.

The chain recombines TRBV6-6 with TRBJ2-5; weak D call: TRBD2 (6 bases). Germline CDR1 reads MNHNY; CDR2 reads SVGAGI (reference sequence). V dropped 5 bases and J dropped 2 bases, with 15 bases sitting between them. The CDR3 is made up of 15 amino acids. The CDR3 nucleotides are TGTGCCAGCAGTGATGAAGGGACTTTACAAGAGACCCAGTACTTC. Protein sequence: CASSDEGTLQETQYF.

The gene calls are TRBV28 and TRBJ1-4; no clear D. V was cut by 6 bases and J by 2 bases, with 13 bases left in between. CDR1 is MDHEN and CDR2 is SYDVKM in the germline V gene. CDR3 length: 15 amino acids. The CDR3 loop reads CASSPAGSTNEKLFF. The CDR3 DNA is TGTGCCAGCAGCCCCGCCGGATCGACTAATGAAAAACTGTTTTTT. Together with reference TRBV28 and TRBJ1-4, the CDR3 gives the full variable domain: DVKVTQSSRYLVKRTGEKVFLECVQDMDHENMFWYRQDPGLGLRLIYFSYDVKMKEKGDIPEGYSVSREKKERFSLILESASTNQTSMYLCASSPAGSTNEKLFFGSGTQLSVL.

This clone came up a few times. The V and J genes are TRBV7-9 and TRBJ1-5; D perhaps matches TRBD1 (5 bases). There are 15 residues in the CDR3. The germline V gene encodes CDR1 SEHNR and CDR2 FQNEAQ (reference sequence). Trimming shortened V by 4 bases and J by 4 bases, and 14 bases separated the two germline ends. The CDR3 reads CASSSQDSQNQPQHF. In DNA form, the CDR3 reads TGTGCCAGCAGCTCTCAAGACAGTCAGAATCAGCCCCAGCATTTT.

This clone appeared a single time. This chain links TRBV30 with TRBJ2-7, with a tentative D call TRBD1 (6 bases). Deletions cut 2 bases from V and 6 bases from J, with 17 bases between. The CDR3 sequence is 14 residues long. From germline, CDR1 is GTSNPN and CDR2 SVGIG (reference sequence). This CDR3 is CAWSPHTTGSEQYF. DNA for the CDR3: TGTGCCTGGAGTCCCCACACGACAGGATCCGAGCAGTACTTC.

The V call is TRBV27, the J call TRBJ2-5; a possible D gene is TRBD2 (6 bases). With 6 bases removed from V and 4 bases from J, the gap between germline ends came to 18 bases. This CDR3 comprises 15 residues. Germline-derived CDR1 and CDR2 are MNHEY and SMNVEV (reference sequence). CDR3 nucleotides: TGTGCCAGCAGCCGGATGGGGGGAGGAGGAGAGACCCAGTACTTC. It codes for CASSRMGGGGETQYF.

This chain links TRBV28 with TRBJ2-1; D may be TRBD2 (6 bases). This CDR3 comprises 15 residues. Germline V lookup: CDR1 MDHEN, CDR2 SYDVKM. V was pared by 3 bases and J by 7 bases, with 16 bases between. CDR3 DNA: TGTGCCAGCAGTTTGGCGGGAACTGATGGTAATGAGCAGTTCTTC. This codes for CASSLAGTDGNEQFF.

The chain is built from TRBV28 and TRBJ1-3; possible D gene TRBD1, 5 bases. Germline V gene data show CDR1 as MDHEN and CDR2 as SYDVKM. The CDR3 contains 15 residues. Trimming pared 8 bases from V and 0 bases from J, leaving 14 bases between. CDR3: CASAIDRDSGNTIYF. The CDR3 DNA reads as TGTGCCAGCGCAATCGACAGAGACTCTGGAAACACCATATATTTT.

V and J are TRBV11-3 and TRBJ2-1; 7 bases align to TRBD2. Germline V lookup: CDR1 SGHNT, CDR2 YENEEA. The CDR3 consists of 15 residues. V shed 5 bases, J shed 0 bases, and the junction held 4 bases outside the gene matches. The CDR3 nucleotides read TGTGCCAGCAGCCTCGCTAGCGGCTCCTACAATGAGCAGTTCTTC. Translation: CASSLASGSYNEQFF. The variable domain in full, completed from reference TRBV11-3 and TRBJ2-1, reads EAGVVQSPRYKIIEKKQPVAFWCNPISGHNTLYWYLQNLGQGPELLIRYENEEAVDDSQLPKDRFSAERLKGVDSTLKIQPAELGDSAVYLCASSLASGSYNEQFFGPGTRLTVL.